This entry is about one T cell receptor (beta chain). Libraries were prepared by immunoSEQ multiplex PCR; TCRdb keeps only in-frame clonotypes and omits some of them. This sample carries roughly 660,000 clones, 70% to 90% of them seen once, and the ten largest clones take around 0.0099%. The entry originates in a study of shared T cell receptors in the human thymus. There are 15 residues in the CDR3. The germline V gene encodes CDR1 GTSNPN and CDR2 SVGIG (reference sequence). Deletions cut 6 bases from V and 3 bases from J, with 18 bases between. This sample was shared with a second study, whose subject was human thymus T cells. From that second work: Those donating were healthy Finnish infants in corrective surgery for congenital heart defects. Resections were taken during corrective heart surgery, and the thymus tissue came from these. In thymic and blood repertoires alike, V and J usage looked biased. Reports from related research described highly overlapping thymic repertoires among unrelated individuals.

The sequenced material came from thymocytes. The TCR sequence derives from a boy in the first two years of life with a congenital heart defect. The V call is TRBV30, the J call TRBJ1-3; D perhaps matches TRBD1 (5 bases). The CDR3 is CACILGGVGGNTIYF. Written as DNA, the CDR3 is TGTGCCTGTATTCTGGGGGGAGTCGGTGGAAACACCATATATTTT.